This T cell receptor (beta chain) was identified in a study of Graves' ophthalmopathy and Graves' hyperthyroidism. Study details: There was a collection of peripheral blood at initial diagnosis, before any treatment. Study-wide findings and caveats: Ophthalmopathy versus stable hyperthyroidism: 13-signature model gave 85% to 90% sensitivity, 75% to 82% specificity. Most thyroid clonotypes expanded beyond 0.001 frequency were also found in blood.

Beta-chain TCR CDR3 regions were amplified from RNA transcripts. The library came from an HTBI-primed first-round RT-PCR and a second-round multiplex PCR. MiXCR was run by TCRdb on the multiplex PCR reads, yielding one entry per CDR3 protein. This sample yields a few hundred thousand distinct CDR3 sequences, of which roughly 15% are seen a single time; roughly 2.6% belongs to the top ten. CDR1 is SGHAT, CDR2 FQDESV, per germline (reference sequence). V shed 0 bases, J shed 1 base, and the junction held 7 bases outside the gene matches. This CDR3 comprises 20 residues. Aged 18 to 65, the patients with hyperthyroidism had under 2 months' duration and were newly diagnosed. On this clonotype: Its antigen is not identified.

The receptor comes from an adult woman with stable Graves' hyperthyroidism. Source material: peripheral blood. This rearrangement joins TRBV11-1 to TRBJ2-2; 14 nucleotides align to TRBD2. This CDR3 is CASSLALGLAGAGNTGELFF. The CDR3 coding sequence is TGTGCCAGCAGCTTAGCGCTGGGACTAGCGGGAGCGGGGAACACCGGGGAGCTGTTTTTT.